This TCR beta chain was captured in a study of neurological immune-mediated disorders. General observations from the study: The greatest degree of TCR clonal expansion was observed in HTLV-1-associated myelopathy, with the lowest in multiple sclerosis, below that of healthy controls.

This clonotype was detected only a few times. The target antigen is unknown. A read error may account for a junction end that differs from germline. The CDR3 runs 16 residues. Germline lookup yields CDR1 ENHRY and CDR2 SYGVKD. Using its own MiXCR run on the 5' RACE reads, TCRdb lists one record per CDR3 protein. This sample carries 55,000 to 85,000 distinct CDR3 sequences, roughly 3.1% of them seen once, and the ten largest clones take 5.2%. The chain has TRBV10-3 and TRBJ1-5; D is undetermined. This TCR was recovered from a woman aged 45 to 65 with multiple sclerosis. Input material: PBMCs. The CDR3 sequence: CAISESGGVLNKTQNF. The CDR3, as DNA: TGTGCCATCAGTGAGTCGGGTGGGGTATTAAATAAGACCCAGAATTTT.